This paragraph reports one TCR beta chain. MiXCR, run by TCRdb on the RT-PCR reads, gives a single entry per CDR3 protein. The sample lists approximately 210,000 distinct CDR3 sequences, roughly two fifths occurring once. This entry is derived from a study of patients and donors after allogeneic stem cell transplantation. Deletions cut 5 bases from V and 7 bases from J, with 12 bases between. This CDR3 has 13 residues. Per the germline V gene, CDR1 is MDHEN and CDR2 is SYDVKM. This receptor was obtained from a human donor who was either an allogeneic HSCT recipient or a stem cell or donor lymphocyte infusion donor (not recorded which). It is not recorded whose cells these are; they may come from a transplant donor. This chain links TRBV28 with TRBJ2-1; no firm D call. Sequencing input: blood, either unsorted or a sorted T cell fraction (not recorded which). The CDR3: CASSQEAPNEQFF. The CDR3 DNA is TGTGCCAGCAGTCAAGAAGCACCAAATGAGCAGTTCTTC.